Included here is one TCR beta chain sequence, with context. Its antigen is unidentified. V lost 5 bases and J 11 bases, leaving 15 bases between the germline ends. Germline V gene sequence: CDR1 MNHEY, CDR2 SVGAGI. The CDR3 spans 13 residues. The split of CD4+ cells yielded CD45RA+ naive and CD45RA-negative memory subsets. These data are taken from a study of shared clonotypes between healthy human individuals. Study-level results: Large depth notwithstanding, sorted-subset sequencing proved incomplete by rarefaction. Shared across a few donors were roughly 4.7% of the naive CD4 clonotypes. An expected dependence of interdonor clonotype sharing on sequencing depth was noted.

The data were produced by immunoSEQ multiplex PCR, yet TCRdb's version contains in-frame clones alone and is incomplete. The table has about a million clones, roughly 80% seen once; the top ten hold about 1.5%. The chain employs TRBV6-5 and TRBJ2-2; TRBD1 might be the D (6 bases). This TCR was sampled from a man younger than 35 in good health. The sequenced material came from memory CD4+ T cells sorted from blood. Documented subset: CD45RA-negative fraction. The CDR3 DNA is TGTGCCAGCAGTGTTACAGGGCTCCGCGAGCTGTTTTTT. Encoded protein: CASSVTGLRELFF.